Shown below are 17 T cell receptor beta chains from a single sample sequenced in a study of T cells in Graves' hyperthyroidism and ophthalmopathy. Amplification targeted TCR beta CDR3 regions from RNA transcripts. Carried out on the TCR CDR3, a first-round RT-PCR used the HTBI primer set. TCRdb recomputed calls from the multiplex PCR reads with MiXCR, one row per CDR3 protein. The table records over 350,000 distinct CDR3 sequences, roughly 14% of them present only once. Sequenced material: blood. The receptors shown here come from a young man with Graves' ophthalmopathy.

This clonotype was recorded many times. The chain uses TRBV11-2 and TRBJ2-3; a possible D gene is TRBD2 (5 bases). V was cut by 0 bases and J by 4 bases, with 11 bases left in between. The CDR3 totals 15 residues. Germline loops: CDR1 SGHAT, CDR2 FQNNGV. The CDR3 nucleotides read TGTGCCAGCAGCTTAGACCGACTAAACGCAGATACGCAGTATTTT. Translation gives CASSLDRLNADTQYF.

This clonotype was counted at least ten times. The CDR3 DNA follows: TGTGCCAGCAGCTTAACCAGGGGGACCGGGGAGCTGTTTTTT. It encodes CASSLTRGTGELFF. V is TRBV7-6 and J is TRBJ2-2; 7 bases are shared with TRBD1. The CDR3 is 14 residues long. Germline V lookup: CDR1 SGHVS, CDR2 FNYEAQ. The J segment lost 5 bases and the V segment lost 2 bases, leaving 2 bases of the junction unmatched.

This clonotype was counted ten times or more. The V call is TRBV7-2, the J call TRBJ2-7; D possibly corresponds to TRBD2 (7 bases). CDR1 SGHTA and CDR2 FQGNSA come from the germline V gene. V was trimmed by 0 bases and J by 7 bases, leaving 13 bases between them. The CDR3 sequence is 14 residues long. The CDR3 protein is CASSLAAGAPEQYF. DNA for the CDR3: TGTGCCAGCAGCTTAGCGGCGGGGGCCCCGGAGCAGTACTTC.

This sequence joins TRBV6-5 and TRBJ2-5, with D perhaps given as TRBD1 or TRBD2 (5 bases each). The CDR3 runs to 16 residues. The V gene's germline CDR1 is MNHEY and CDR2 SVGAGI. The germline V and J ends were trimmed by 0 bases and 1 base, with 12 bases remaining between them. CDR3 region: CASSYSLGGGQETQYF. DNA of the CDR3: TGTGCCAGCAGTTACTCCCTGGGTGGGGGCCAAGAGACCCAGTACTTC.

This clonotype was observed at least ten times. The chain joins TRBV3-1 to TRBJ1-5; TRBD1 matches 7 bases. Per the germline V gene, CDR1 is LGHDT and CDR2 is YNNKEL (reference sequence). V lost 1 base to trimming and J lost 4 bases; unmatched junction nucleotides: 4. There are 15 residues in the CDR3. The CDR3 loop reads CASSQGQGTNQPQHF. The CDR3 nucleotides are TGTGCCAGCAGCCAAGGACAGGGAACAAATCAGCCCCAGCATTTT.

At least ten counts were recorded for this clonotype. The chain employs TRBV12-3 or TRBV12-4 and TRBJ2-1; D is undetermined. CDR3 length: 14 amino acids. Deletions cut 0 bases from V and 2 bases from J, with 5 bases between. This chain's CDR3 is CASSLASTYNEQFF. The DNA for the CDR3 is TGTGCCAGCAGTTTAGCGTCGACCTACAATGAGCAGTTCTTC.

The genes are TRBV7-8 and TRBJ1-3, with 8 bases matching TRBD1. Trimming removed 0 bases from V and 2 bases from J; junction bases left unmatched: 9. Per the germline V gene, CDR1 is SGHVS and CDR2 is FQNEAQ. The CDR3 contains 18 residues. The CDR3, as DNA: TGTGCCAGCAGCTTAGCGTCAAGGCAGGGGGCAACTGGAAACACCATATATTTT. Translating gives CASSLASRQGATGNTIYF.

This clonotype was seen at least ten times. The chain uses TRBV29-1 and TRBJ2-3, with 14 bases matching TRBD2. The CDR3 covers 17 residues. Trimming removed 3 bases from V and 4 bases from J; junction bases left unmatched: 9. In germline, CDR1 is SQVTM, CDR2 ANQGSEA. For the CDR3, the DNA is TGCAGCGTTGACGGGACTAGCGGGGGTCTGGTCGCAGATACGCAGTATTTT. It specifies CSVDGTSGGLVADTQYF.

This clonotype was detected many times. The chain carries TRBV27 and TRBJ2-1; the match to TRBD2 covers 8 bases. CDR1 and CDR2 (germline): MNHEY, SMNVEV (reference sequence). J gave up 5 bases and V 1 base, and 7 bases lay outside the gene matches. The CDR3 covers 16 residues. CDR3 bases: TGTGCCAGCAGTTTATTAAGCGGGAGTTCCCACAATGAGCAGTTCTTC. This sequence encodes CASSLLSGSSHNEQFF.

In its sample, this clonotype was seen a few times. The rearrangement uses TRBV19 and TRBJ2-7; tentatively, D is TRBD1 (5 bases). Germline lookup yields CDR1 LNHDA and CDR2 SQIVND (reference sequence). The CDR3 loop spans 14 amino acids. Trimming took 1 base from V and 3 from J, leaving 10 bases between them. CDR3 region: CASSIVGAIYEQYF. CDR3 nucleotides: TGTGCCAGTAGTATAGTTGGGGCTATCTACGAGCAGTACTTC. The variable domain in full, with the rest retrieved from reference TRBV19 and TRBJ2-7, is DGGITQSPKYLFRKEGQNVTLSCEQNLNHDAMYWYRQDPGQGLRLIYYSQIVNDFQKGDIAEGYSVSREKKESFPLTVTSAQKNPTAFYLCASSIVGAIYEQYFGPGTRLTVT.

This clonotype was counted once. The genes are TRBV28 and TRBJ2-1, with TRBD1 matching 8 bases. The CDR3 has 15 amino acids. J was trimmed by 6 bases and V by 3 bases; bases with no gene match: 7. Germline V gene sequence: CDR1 MDHEN, CDR2 SYDVKM. The CDR3 loop is CASSLTQGVGNEQFF. DNA of the CDR3: TGTGCCAGCAGTTTGACACAGGGGGTAGGCAATGAGCAGTTCTTC.

This clonotype was found many times. The chain carries TRBV6-1 and TRBJ2-7; a possible D gene is TRBD1 (6 bases). This CDR3 comprises 14 residues. In germline, CDR1 is MNHNS, CDR2 SASEGT. V lost 8 bases, J lost 3 bases, and 17 bases lay in between. The CDR3 here is CASSGAPGIYEQYF. The CDR3 DNA sequence: TGTGCCAGCTCAGGGGCACCCGGAATCTACGAGCAGTACTTC.

In its sample, this clonotype was seen a few times. J is TRBJ1-5 and V is TRBV19; D is ambiguous. Deletions cut 4 bases from V and 3 bases from J, with 7 bases between. The CDR3 covers 13 residues. CDR1 LNHDA and CDR2 SQIVND come from the germline V gene (reference sequence). CDR3 loop: CASSTDPNQPQHF. Here the CDR3 DNA reads TGTGCCAGTAGTACCGACCCCAATCAGCCCCAGCATTTT.

This clonotype was seen a handful of times. The genes are TRBV9 and TRBJ2-7, with D perhaps matching TRBD2 (5 bases). Germline assignment: CDR1 SGDLS and CDR2 YYNGEE. The CDR3 has 11 amino acids. Here the CDR3 DNA reads TGTCCGAGGGTGGCTAGCTACGAGCAGTACTTC. Its translation: CPRVASYEQYF.

This clonotype was found many times. The gene calls are TRBV10-3 and TRBJ2-5, with 7 bases identical to TRBD2. The CDR3 sequence is 14 residues long. Trimming removed 8 bases from V and 4 bases from J; junction bases left unmatched: 10. Per the germline V gene, CDR1 is ENHRY and CDR2 is SYGVKD. The CDR3 sequence: CAISSRESGETQYF. The CDR3 nucleotides read TGTGCCATCTCTTCGCGGGAGAGTGGAGAGACCCAGTACTTC.

This clonotype was seen ten or more times. This chain connects TRBV13 to TRBJ2-1; D is unresolved. The V gene lost 2 bases and the J gene lost 5 bases, with 1 base spanning the gap. Germline V gives CDR1 PRHDT, CDR2 FYEKMQ (reference sequence). The CDR3 runs 11 residues. The DNA for the CDR3 is TGTGCCAGCAGCTTACACAATGAGCAGTTCTTC. Translation: CASSLHNEQFF.

This clonotype has just a few counts. A much larger clone lies a single base off, so this may be a read error. The chain uses TRBV29-1 and TRBJ2-3; TRBD2 aligns across 9 bases. In germline, CDR1 is SQVTM, CDR2 ANQGSEA. The length of the CDR3 is 15 residues. This CDR3 reads CSVELLAGHTGTQYF. Here the CDR3 DNA reads TGCAGCGTCGAACTACTAGCGGGCCACACAGGTACGCAGTATTTT.